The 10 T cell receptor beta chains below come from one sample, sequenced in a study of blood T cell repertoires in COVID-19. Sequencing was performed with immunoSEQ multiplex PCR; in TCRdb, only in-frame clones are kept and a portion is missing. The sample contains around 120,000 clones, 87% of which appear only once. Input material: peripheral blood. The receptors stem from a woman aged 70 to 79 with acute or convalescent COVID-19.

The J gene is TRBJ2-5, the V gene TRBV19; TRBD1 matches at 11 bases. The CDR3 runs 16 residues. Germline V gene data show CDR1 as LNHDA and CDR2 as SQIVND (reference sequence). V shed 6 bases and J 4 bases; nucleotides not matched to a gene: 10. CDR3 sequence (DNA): TGTGCCAGTAGCCCAGTGTTGGGACAGGGGGGAGAGACCCAGTACTTC. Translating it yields CASSPVLGQGGETQYF.

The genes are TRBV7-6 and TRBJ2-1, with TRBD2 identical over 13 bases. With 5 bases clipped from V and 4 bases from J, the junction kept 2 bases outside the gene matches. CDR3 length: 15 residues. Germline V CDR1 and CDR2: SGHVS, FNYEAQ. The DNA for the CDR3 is TGTGCCAGCAGCACTAGCGGGGGGGCGTACAATGAGCAGTTCTTC. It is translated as CASSTSGGAYNEQFF. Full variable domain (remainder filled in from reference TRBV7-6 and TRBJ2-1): GAGVSQSPRYKVTKRGQDVALRCDPISGHVSLYWYRQALGQGPEFLTYFNYEAQQDKSGLPNDRFSAERPEGSISTLTIQRTEQRDSAMYRCASSTSGGAYNEQFFGPGTRLTVL.

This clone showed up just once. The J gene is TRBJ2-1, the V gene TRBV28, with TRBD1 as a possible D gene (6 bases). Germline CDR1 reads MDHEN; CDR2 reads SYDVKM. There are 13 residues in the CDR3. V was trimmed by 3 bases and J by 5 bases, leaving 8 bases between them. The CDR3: CASSFGTNNEQFF. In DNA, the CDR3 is TGTGCCAGCAGTTTTGGGACAAACAATGAGCAGTTCTTC.

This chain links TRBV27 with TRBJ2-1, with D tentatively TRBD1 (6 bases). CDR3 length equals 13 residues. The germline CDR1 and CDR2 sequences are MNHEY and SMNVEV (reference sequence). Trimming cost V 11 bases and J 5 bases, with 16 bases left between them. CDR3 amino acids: CASGGYGNNEQFF. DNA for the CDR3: TGTGCCTCTGGGGGCTACGGGAACAATGAGCAGTTCTTC.

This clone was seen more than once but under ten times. The CDR3 DNA reads as TGTGCCAGCAGTCCCCCATGGGGCCATGATCGGGTATATAATTCACCCCTCCACTTT. Translation gives CASSPPWGHDRVYNSPLHF. The chain has TRBV28 and TRBJ1-6; the D gene is possibly TRBD1 (5 bases). In germline, CDR1 is MDHEN, CDR2 SYDVKM. This CDR3 comprises 19 residues. V shed 5 bases and J shed 4 bases, with 24 bases lying between them.

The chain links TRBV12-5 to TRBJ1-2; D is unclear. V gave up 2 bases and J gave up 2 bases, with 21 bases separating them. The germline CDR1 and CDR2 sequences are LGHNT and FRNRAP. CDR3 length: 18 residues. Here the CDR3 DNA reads TGTGCTAGTGGTTTGCCAACCGTGAGGCAGCCCCCAAACTATGGCTACACCTTC. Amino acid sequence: CASGLPTVRQPPNYGYTF.

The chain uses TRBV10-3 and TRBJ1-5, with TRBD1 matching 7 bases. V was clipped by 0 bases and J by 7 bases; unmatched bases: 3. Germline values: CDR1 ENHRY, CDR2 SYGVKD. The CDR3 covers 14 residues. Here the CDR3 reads CAISESTGKQPQHF. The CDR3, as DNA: TGTGCCATCAGTGAGTCGACAGGGAAGCAGCCCCAGCATTTT.

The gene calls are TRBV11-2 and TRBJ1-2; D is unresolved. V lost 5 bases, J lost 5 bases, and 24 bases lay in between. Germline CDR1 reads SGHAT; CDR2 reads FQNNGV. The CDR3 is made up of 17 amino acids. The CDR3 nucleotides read TGTGCCAGCAGCCGTCTTCCCATTTCGGTTGGAGGGTATGGCTACACCTTC. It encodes CASSRLPISVGGYGYTF.

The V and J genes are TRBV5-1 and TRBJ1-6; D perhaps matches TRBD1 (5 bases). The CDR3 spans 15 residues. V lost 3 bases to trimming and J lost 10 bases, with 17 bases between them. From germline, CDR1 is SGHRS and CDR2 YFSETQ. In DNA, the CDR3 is TGCGCCAGCAGCTCCTTGGGGCAGGGCCAGTCACCCCTCCACTTT. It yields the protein CASSSLGQGQSPLHF. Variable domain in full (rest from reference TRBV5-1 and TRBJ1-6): KAGVTQTPRYLIKTRGQQVTLSCSPISGHRSVSWYQQTPGQGLQFLFEYFSETQRNKGNFPGRFSGRQFSNSRSEMNVSTLELGDSALYLCASSSLGQGQSPLHFGNGTRLTVT.

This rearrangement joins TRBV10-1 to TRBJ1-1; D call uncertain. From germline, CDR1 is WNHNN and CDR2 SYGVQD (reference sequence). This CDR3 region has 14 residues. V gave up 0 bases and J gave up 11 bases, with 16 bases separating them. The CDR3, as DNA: TGCGCCAGCAGTGAGTCGACTGTAGCAGAAGAGGCTTTCTTT. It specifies CASSESTVAEEAFF.